These T cell receptor beta chains were read from a single sample in a study of CD8 T cells in ankylosing spondylitis. TCRdb processed the 5' RACE reads anew with MiXCR; each CDR3 protein has one entry. Among about 540,000 distinct CDR3 sequences listed, 10% to 15% were seen once. Sequencing used blood, either unsorted or a sorted T cell fraction (not recorded which). These receptors all stem from a male donor with ankylosing spondylitis. The CDR3 runs from the conserved cysteine through the conserved F or W. A D gene is named only where the DNA matches it firmly. Not every row has a clone size; where given, it reads once, few, many or a size class.

TRBJ1-6	few	TRBV7-2	-	TGTGCCAGCAGCTTAATTTTCGACAGGAGAAATTCACCCCTCCACTTT	CASSLIFDRRNSPLHF
TRBJ2-7	few	TRBV10-3	TRBD2	TGTGCCATCAGTGGTTCTAGCGGCTCCTACGAGCAGTACTTC	CAISGSSGSYEQYF
TRBJ2-1	-	TRBV5-1	TRBD1	TGCGCCAGCAGTCCACGGACAGGGGATTCGAGCTCCTACAATGAGCAGTTCTTC	CASSPRTGDSSSYNEQFF
TRBJ2-5	-	TRBV24-1	-	TGTGCCACCGGTACTTTTAACGGTCCCGGACAACCCGAAGAGACCCAGTACTTC	CATGTFNGPGQPEETQYF
TRBJ2-2	-	TRBV20-1	-	TGCAGTGCAACAGGGTCCGGCGGGGAGCTGTTTTTT	CSATGSGGELFF
TRBJ2-3	-	TRBV20-1	-	TGCAGCCCGGGGGAGCGGAGAGCCGGCACAGATACGCAGTATTTT	CSPGERRAGTDTQYF
TRBJ2-6	few	TRBV25-1	-	TGTGCCAGCGGTCAAAACTCTGGGGCCAACGTCCTGACTTTC	CASGQNSGANVLTF
TRBJ2-5	-	TRBV10-3	-	TGTGCCATCAGTGACCAGGGGAGGGCACAAGAGACCCAGTACTTC	CAISDQGRAQETQYF
TRBJ2-1	many	TRBV6-6	-	TGTGCCAGCGATCGCGGCAGCCGGGGTGAGCAGTTCTTC	CASDRGSRGEQFF
TRBJ2-1	few	TRBV10-3	-	TGTGCCATCAGTGTCTCCAACCAGGACTACAATGAGCAGTTCTTC	CAISVSNQDYNEQFF
TRBJ1-1	few	TRBV5-1	-	TGCGCCAGCAGCTGGGGGCCGACCACTGAAGCTTTCTTT	CASSWGPTTEAFF
TRBJ1-1	many	TRBV5-1	TRBD1	TGCGCCAGCAGCCCAGTCCCGGGACAGTTTGAAGCTTTCTTT	CASSPVPGQFEAFF
TRBJ2-1	few	TRBV12-3/TRBV12-4	TRBD2	TGTGCCAGCAGCCGTGGGGGCGGGAGGACCTACAATGAGCAGTTCTTC	CASSRGGGRTYNEQFF
TRBJ1-5	many	TRBV12-3/TRBV12-4	-	TGTGCCAGCAGTCCGGGGTTGGGGCAGCCCCAGCATTTT	CASSPGLGQPQHF
TRBJ2-3	many	TRBV5-5	-	TGTGCCAGCAGCTTGGGCCCGGGGGGCGCAGATACGCAGTATTTT	CASSLGPGGADTQYF